The table lists the clone carrying this T cell receptor beta chain with many counts. Antigen specificity is unknown. TCRdb independently ran MiXCR on the RT-PCR reads; one entry per CDR3 protein. The repertoire consists of about 180,000 distinct CDR3 sequences, with roughly 10% occurring once and the leading ten covering around 40%. The sample belongs to a study of response to subunit inactivated influenza vaccine. The study, taken as a whole, reports: After each seasonal influenza vaccination, few new T cells are recruited, the authors suggested.

V lost 6 bases to trimming and J lost 0 bases, with 12 bases between them. The CDR3 has 15 amino acids. The source material was CD8+ T cells sorted from PBMCs, sampled around 2 years after vaccination. This receptor was identified in a man aged 45 to 75 who received an inactivated influenza vaccine. V gene TRBV12-3 or TRBV12-4 combines with J gene TRBJ2-1; maybe TRBD1 (5 bases). CDR3 sequence: CASSSDSSSYNEQFF. In DNA form, the CDR3 reads TGTGCCAGCAGCTCAGACAGTAGCTCCTACAATGAGCAGTTCTTC.